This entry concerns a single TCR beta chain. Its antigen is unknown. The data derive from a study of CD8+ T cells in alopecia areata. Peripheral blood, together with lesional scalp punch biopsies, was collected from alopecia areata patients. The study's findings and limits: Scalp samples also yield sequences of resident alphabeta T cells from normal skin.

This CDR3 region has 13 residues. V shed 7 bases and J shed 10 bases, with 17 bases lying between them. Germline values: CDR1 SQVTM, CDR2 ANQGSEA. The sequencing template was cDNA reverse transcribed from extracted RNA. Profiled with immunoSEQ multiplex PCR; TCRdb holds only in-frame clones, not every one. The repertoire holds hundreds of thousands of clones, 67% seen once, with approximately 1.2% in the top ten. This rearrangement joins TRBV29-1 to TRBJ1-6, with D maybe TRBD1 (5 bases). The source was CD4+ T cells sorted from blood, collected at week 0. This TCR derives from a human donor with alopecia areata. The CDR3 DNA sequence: TGCAGCGCCGGAGAAGGGGCCGACTCACCCCTCCACTTT. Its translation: CSAGEGADSPLHF.